This T cell receptor (beta chain) is from a study of cytomegalovirus exposure and HLA in healthy donors. The CDR3 runs to 15 residues. With V trimmed by 5 bases and J by 2 bases, 8 bases remained unmatched. The germline gives CDR1 SGHAT, CDR2 FQDESV (reference sequence). This table comes from immunoSEQ multiplex PCR, and its TCRdb copy is limited to in-frame clones, with some not included. The repertoire has 150,000 to 250,000 clones, about 81% of them found once; the top ten carry less than 1.5%. The donors formed part of the approximately 120-subject validation cohort, distinct from the 666-subject first cohort.

The clonotype comes from a woman in her 30s in good health and CMV-seronegative. Sequenced sample: PBMCs. The genes are TRBV11-1 and TRBJ2-7; TRBD1 agrees at 8 bases. The CDR3 DNA reads as TGTGCCAGCAGCGACGGACCAGGGGGCACCTACGAGCAGTACTTC. This translates into CASSDGPGGTYEQYF.